The sequence of this T cell receptor beta chain was determined in a study of T cells in Graves' hyperthyroidism and ophthalmopathy. Study conclusions and caveats: Classification by a 13 V-J model distinguished ophthalmopathy from stable hyperthyroidism. Ophthalmopathy onset followed model prediction by a median about seven months.

At least 3 on the Clinical Activity Score was recorded for ophthalmopathy patients, who also had NOSPECS grade at least 4 and duration under 3 months. From RNA transcripts, TCR beta CDR3 regions were amplified. HTBI primers were the set used in a first-round RT-PCR of the TCR CDR3. TCRdb independently ran MiXCR on the multiplex PCR reads; one entry per CDR3 protein. The data hold 500,000 to 800,000 distinct CDR3 sequences, with roughly 14% observed a single time. This clonotype showed up just a few times. What it recognizes is unknown. V lost 5 bases and J lost 0, with 17 bases in between. Germline V gene data show CDR1 as SEHNR and CDR2 as FQNEAQ (reference sequence). The CDR3 spans 17 residues.

The sequenced material came from blood. The receptor was derived from a woman aged 45-65 years with Graves' ophthalmopathy. This chain uses TRBV7-9 with TRBJ1-3; TRBD1 might be the D (5 bases). CDR3 protein: CASSRSRDGDSGNTIYF. The CDR3 coding sequence is TGTGCCAGCAGCCGTTCCCGGGACGGGGACTCTGGAAACACCATATATTTT.